Listed below are T cell receptor beta chains from one sample, sequenced in a study of blood T cell repertoires in COVID-19. TCRdb keeps only in-frame clones here, not all; method: immunoSEQ multiplex PCR. The sample carries 350,000 to 450,000 clones, just over 90% recorded once. What was sequenced was PBMCs or T cells enriched from blood (not recorded which). The origin of the receptors is a woman aged 40 to 49 who had been exposed to COVID-19. The CDR3 runs from the conserved cysteine through the conserved F or W. The order of the fields is CDR3 length, V gene, CDR3 protein.

>13|TRBV18
CASSKRESNTIYF
>13|TRBV5-4
CASSFDRDQPQHF
>12|TRBV12-3/TRBV12-4
CASTHLWQGAFF
>16|TRBV7-2
CASSLDRSSYNSPLHF
>15|TRBV13
CASSLTSYSGNTIYF
>16|TRBV9
CASSGQDRGFNEKLFF
>13|TRBV19
CATTHQRADTQYF
>15|TRBV5-6
CASSLRGTGIEKLFF
>15|TRBV6-5
CASTPAGGDLQPLHF
>12|TRBV27
CASSLAGYEQYF
>17|TRBV20-1
CSASPGLASDHTDTQYF
>13|TRBV18
CASSPNSQGGYTF
>16|TRBV5-8
CASSLSGTVGNEKLFF
>15|TRBV3-1/TRBV3-2
CASSQGGQGTYEQYF
>15|TRBV19
CASSLRTGGIYGYTF
>11|TRBV5-6
CASSRLREIRW
>12|TRBV12-3/TRBV12-4
CASSQGAGGYTF
>12|TRBV5-1
CASRTGQEEQYF
>18|TRBV5-1
CASSRTSGGSTWVYEQYF
>15|TRBV4-3
CASSQTGTSNYEQYF
>14|TRBV6-4
CASSENGGVQPQHF
>12|TRBV9
CASSPTGTEAFF
>16|TRBV9
CASSVGDGGPNYGYTF
>17|TRBV7-3
CASSLGSTGQGLEKLFF
>15|TRBV19
CASSAVRGKNEKLFF
>15|TRBV9
CASSSQGAGPYGYTF
>17|TRBV3-1/TRBV3-2
CASSQSYPGLAPDTQYF
>19|TRBV3-1/TRBV3-2
CASSQGRLAGGPRQETQYF
>14|TRBV2
CASSESRAQGTQYF
>11|TRBV27
CASRRAAEVFF
>13|TRBV5-4
CASSFVSEETQYF
>15|TRBV19
CASSTSRSGRPQQFF
>18|TRBV4-3
CASSQDPLREGGSGELFF
>13|TRBV2
CASRGNFGYEQYF
>13|TRBV18
CASSPGPNSPLHF
>15|TRBV6-2/TRBV6-3
CASSLRGTAEGEQFF
>12|TRBV30
CAFTVNTGELFF
>13|TRBV2
CASRGLMNTEAFF
>15|TRBV4-2
CASSVSRGATGELFF
>13|TRBV7-9
CASSSGTVRGYTF
>14|TRBV30
CAWSGDTRGQPQHF
>15|TRBV7-9
CASRSPAGGPYEQYF
>14|TRBV9
CASSVVGTRTEAFF
>16|TRBV2
CASSEGLGKLNTEAFF
>14|TRBV14
CASSQRRTYNEQFF
>13|TRBV5-1
CASRFLFGSPLHF
>16|TRBV14
CASSYAPGGGEGTQYF
>15|TRBV19
CASGDRGTGANVLTF
>14|TRBV15
CATSRSRTGRTLHF
>19|TRBV18
CASSPAWDSGVLDTGELFF
>15|TRBV5-1
CASSLSGTGGYEQYF
>14|TRBV24-1
CATSGSGRTDTQYF
>18|TRBV5-1
CASSRGPRGRVENTEAFF
>16|TRBV27
CASSTGLGTRNSPLHF
>15|TRBV11-2
CASSSSGRGGETQYF
>14|TRBV5-5
CASSLGQKAGELFF
>13|TRBV29-1
CSVLGALTDTQYF
>15|TRBV7-2
CASSSQRGRSYEQYF